This is a list of T cell receptor delta chains from one sample in a study of Vδ1+ human thymocytes. TCRdb fed the multiplex PCR reads into CATT to redo clone calling. The sample includes about 25,000 delta-chain clones, about 7.4% of them seen just once. Specimen: Vdelta1+ gamma-delta thymocytes from the thymus. The origin of the receptors is a girl less than two years old who had congenital heart surgery. Both conserved end residues are part of each CDR3. Each record gives: D gene, J gene, V gene, clone size, CDR3 DNA, CDR3 protein. The D gene is left open where the match is weak. The size of a clone is reported for some rows only, either as once, few or many, or as a class for expanded clones.

>TRDD3|TRDJ1|TRDV2|medium-sized
TGTGCCTGCAGAATGGGGGATCCCACCGATAAACTCATCTTT
CACRMGDPTDKLIF
>.|TRDJ1|TRDV1|.
TGTGCTCTTGGGGATCTTTCCCTAACCGGATTGTACACCGATAAACTCATCTTT
CALGDLSLTGLYTDKLIF
>TRDD3|TRDJ1|TRDV1|few
TGTGCTCTTGGGCCGCCTGACGAGGGATACCGATACACCGATAAACTCATCTTT
CALGPPDEGYRYTDKLIF
>TRDD3|TRDJ1|TRDV1|few
TGTGCTCTTGGGGGGCACCGGGAGGCGTCATACTGGGGGATACCGTACACCGATAAACTCATCTTT
CALGGHREASYWGIPYTDKLIF
>TRDD3|TRDJ1|TRDV1|few
TGTGCTCTTGGGGCCACCAACCTCGAACTGGGGGGATACGATAAACTCATCTTT
CALGATNLELGGYDKLIF
>TRDD3|TRDJ1|TRDV1|few
TGTGCTCTTGGGGGGGTTTCTTTCACTGGGGGATCCACCGATAAACTCATCTTT
CALGGVSFTGGSTDKLIF
>TRDD3|TRDJ1|TRDV1|few
TGTGCTCTTGGGAACGGAAGAACAAAGGGGGATCCGAGGAAGCTCATCTTT
CALGNGRTKGDPRKLIF
>TRDD3|TRDJ1|TRDV1|few
TGTGCTCTTGGCCTTAAGCTATATTCTGGGGGATACGCTAAGTACACCGATAAACTCATCTTT
CALGLKLYSGGYAKYTDKLIF
>.|TRDJ1|TRDV1|.
TGTGCTCTTGGGGAACGGGGGACCTATGCGAGAGGTCCTTGGGGCCTTGCCCATTACACCGATAAACTCATCTTT
CALGERGTYARGPWGLAHYTDKLIF
>TRDD3|TRDJ1|TRDV1|.
TGTGCTCTTGGGGAAGAATGCTACCTGGGGGATACGTCGTACACCGATAAACTCATCTTT
CALGEECYLGDTSYTDKLIF
>TRDD3|TRDJ1|TRDV1|.
TGTGCTCTTGGGGAACGGGGTCCCAAACTGGGGGATCCCGACTATGCTCCGGATTCCAAACTCATCTTT
CALGERGPKLGDPDYAPDSKLIF
>.|TRDJ1|TRDV1|few
TGTGCTCTTGGGGAAACAATACTACTCGATAAACTCATCTTT
CALGETILLDKLIF
>.|TRDJ1|TRDV1|few
TGTGCTCTTGGGGAGAAATACACCGATAAACTCATCTTT
CALGEKYTDKLIF
>TRDD3|TRDJ1|TRDV1|few
TGTGCTCTTGGGGAACCCCACCTACTAGCCTGGGGGGTACGCGGGTGCACCGATAAACTCATCTTT
CALGEPHLLAWGVRGCTDKLIF
>.|TRDJ1|TRDV1|.
TGTGCTCTTGGGGACTCTCAATTCCTGCCCGGGATCCGTCGACTCATCTTT
CALGDSQFLPGIRRLIF
>TRDD3|TRDJ1|TRDV1|.
TGTGCTCTTGGGGAACGGGCGCTCTCAGTTCCATTTTGGGGGATGTCTAAACTCATCTTT
CALGERALSVPFWGMSKLIF